The rows below give T cell receptor beta chains drawn from one sample of a study of PD-L1 blockade in urothelial cancer. Sequenced by immunoSEQ multiplex PCR; TCRdb stores in-frame clones only, minus some. The table records some 100,000 clones, about 89% of them present only once. Here the sequenced sample was PBMCs, taken around atezolizumab (anti-PD-L1) treatment. These receptors were taken from a woman older than 75 with urothelial cancer. Each CDR3 is given with its conserved first and last residue.

j_call: TRBJ2-1
v_call: TRBV5-1
cdr3_aa: CASSRDQRAYNEQFF

j_call: TRBJ1-1
v_call: TRBV6-5
cdr3_aa: CASSHGTGVTEAFF

j_call: TRBJ2-7
v_call: TRBV6-1
cdr3_aa: CASSDGDRLSYEQYF

j_call: TRBJ2-5
v_call: TRBV6-5
cdr3_aa: CASSYRRTSGQETQYF

j_call: TRBJ1-1
v_call: TRBV10-1
cdr3_aa: CASSERGQPSNTEAFF

j_call: TRBJ2-7
v_call: TRBV7-3
cdr3_aa: CASSLTGGYEQYF

j_call: TRBJ2-1
v_call: TRBV29-1
cdr3_aa: CSTASSTSGEQFF

j_call: TRBJ1-4
v_call: TRBV30
cdr3_aa: CACSRGRLNEKLFF

j_call: TRBJ1-2
v_call: TRBV6-1
cdr3_aa: CASSEAFGQGNYGYTF

j_call: TRBJ2-7
v_call: TRBV28
cdr3_aa: CASSLAVGFYEQYF

j_call: TRBJ2-7
v_call: TRBV28
cdr3_aa: CASSFGGGGTNEQYF

j_call: TRBJ1-1
v_call: TRBV18
cdr3_aa: CASSPELQRTEAFF

j_call: TRBJ1-1
v_call: TRBV14
cdr3_aa: CASSRYGTEAFF

j_call: TRBJ2-5
v_call: TRBV6-1
cdr3_aa: CASCQDRGKQTQYF

j_call: TRBJ2-7
v_call: TRBV6-1
cdr3_aa: CASSEIDASAYEQYF

j_call: TRBJ2-5
v_call: TRBV5-1
cdr3_aa: CASSSRLRLAGGQETQYF

j_call: TRBJ2-7
v_call: TRBV19
cdr3_aa: CASSMSSGLSYEQYF

j_call: TRBJ2-3
v_call: TRBV7-6
cdr3_aa: CASSAPDRALNTQYF

j_call: TRBJ2-1
v_call: TRBV9
cdr3_aa: CASSVFGTTYNEQFF

j_call: TRBJ1-4
v_call: TRBV19
cdr3_aa: CASNGQLAEKLFF

j_call: TRBJ2-3
v_call: TRBV28
cdr3_aa: CASIGEVTDTQYF

j_call: TRBJ2-3
v_call: TRBV2
cdr3_aa: CASSEVGAGVDTQYF

j_call: TRBJ2-4
v_call: TRBV25-1
cdr3_aa: CASSDMGQGRNIQYF

j_call: TRBJ2-3
v_call: TRBV11-2
cdr3_aa: CASSLGTSGRGADTQYF

j_call: TRBJ2-1
v_call: TRBV9
cdr3_aa: CASSVSLAGGSRSYNEQFF

j_call: TRBJ2-3
v_call: TRBV5-1
cdr3_aa: CASRTGGPSTDTQYF